This T cell receptor (beta chain) is from a study of beta chain features in type 1 diabetes. This clone turned up a few times. The antigen remains unidentified. This CDR3 has 18 amino acids. V was trimmed by 2 bases and J by 2 bases, leaving 21 bases between them. Germline V gene data show CDR1 as SGDLS and CDR2 as YYNGEE. Sequencing targeted expressed TCRB transcripts, as all isolated RNA had been reverse transcribed. Sequencing used immunoSEQ multiplex PCR; TCRdb keeps in-frame clones, though not all of them. The sample includes 310,000 or so clones, 7% to 9% of them seen just once. Study findings and constraints: Diminished insertions and augmented deletions at VDJ junctions characterized type 1 diabetes patients.

This TCR was recovered from a young woman in good health. The V call is TRBV9, the J call TRBJ2-3, with D tentatively TRBD1 (5 bases). The sample consisted of central memory CD4+ T cells from blood. The CDR3 DNA follows: TGTGCCAGCAGCGTCGCCACAGGTTATCCCTCCTACACAGATACGCAGTATTTT. Its translation is CASSVATGYPSYTDTQYF.